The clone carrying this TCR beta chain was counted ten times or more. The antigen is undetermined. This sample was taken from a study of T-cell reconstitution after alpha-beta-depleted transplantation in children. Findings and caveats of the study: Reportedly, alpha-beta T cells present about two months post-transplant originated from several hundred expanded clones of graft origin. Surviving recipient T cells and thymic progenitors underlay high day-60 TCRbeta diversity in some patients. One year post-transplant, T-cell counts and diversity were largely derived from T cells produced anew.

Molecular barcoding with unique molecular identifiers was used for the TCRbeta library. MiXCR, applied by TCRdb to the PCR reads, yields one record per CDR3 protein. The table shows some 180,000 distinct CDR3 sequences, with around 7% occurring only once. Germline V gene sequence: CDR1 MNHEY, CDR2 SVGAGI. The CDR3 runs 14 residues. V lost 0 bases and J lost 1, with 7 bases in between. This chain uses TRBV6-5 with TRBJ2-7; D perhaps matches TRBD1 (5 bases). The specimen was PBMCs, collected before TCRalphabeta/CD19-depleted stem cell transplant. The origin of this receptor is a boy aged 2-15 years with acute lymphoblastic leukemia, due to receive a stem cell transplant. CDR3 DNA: TGTGCCAGCAGTTACTCGAAGGGGTCCTACGAGCAGTACTTC. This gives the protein CASSYSKGSYEQYF.